These 28 T cell receptor beta chains share one sample of origin, sequenced in a study of T cell responses to AZD1222 COVID-19 vaccine. Assay: immunoSEQ multiplex PCR; the TCRdb copy retains only in-frame clones and omits some. The sample includes about 88,000 clones, roughly nine tenths of them seen just once. The sequenced sample was peripheral blood, obtained 28 days after the second AZD1222 dose. These TCRs come from an adult who received the AZD1222 COVID-19 vaccine.

This clone appeared a few times. V is TRBV15 and J is TRBJ2-2; 8 bases are shared with TRBD2. The CDR3 contains 14 residues. Trimming took 5 bases from V and 3 from J; bases not matched to a gene: 2. Germline lookup yields CDR1 LNHNV and CDR2 YYDKDF (reference sequence). CDR3 loop: CATSRGGDTGELFF. The CDR3 DNA sequence: TGTGCCACCAGCCGGGGGGGTGACACCGGGGAGCTGTTTTTT. Looking up the rest from reference TRBV15 and TRBJ2-2 gives the full variable domain: DAMVIQNPRYQVTQFGKPVTLSCSQTLNHNVMYWYQQKSSQAPKLLFHYYDKDFNNEADTPDNFQSRRPNTSFCFLDIRSPGLGDTAMYLCATSRGGDTGELFFGEGSRLTVL.

The chain carries TRBV6-1 and TRBJ1-4, with a weak D call TRBD1 (6 bases). Germline V CDR1 and CDR2: MNHNS, SASEGT. The ends were cut back, 3 bases at V and 8 bases at J, with 13 bases in the middle. The CDR3 consists of 14 residues. CDR3 sequence reads: CASSDRARGEKLFF. As DNA, the CDR3 is TGTGCCAGCAGTGACAGGGCCAGGGGAGAAAAACTGTTTTTT.

J is TRBJ1-1 and V is TRBV6-6; 9 bases align to TRBD1. CDR3 length: 15 amino acids. Germline V lookup: CDR1 MNHNY, CDR2 SVGAGI (reference sequence). The trim removed 6 bases at V and 7 bases at J, leaving 12 bases unmatched. The CDR3 DNA is TGTGCCAGCAGCTATGTTCGGACAGGGGAACATGAAGCTTTCTTT. Protein sequence: CASSYVRTGEHEAFF.

The CDR3 region has the DNA TGTGCCAGCAGCTTGATTTCGGATACGCAGTATTTT. Its translation is CASSLISDTQYF. This sequence joins TRBV5-6 and TRBJ2-3; D unresolved. In germline, CDR1 is SGHDT, CDR2 YYEEEE. This CDR3 spans 12 amino acids. V shed 1 base and J shed 6 bases, with 6 bases lying between them.

The CDR3 loop reads CASSNTGAPEAFF. CDR3 DNA sequence: TGCGCCAGCAGCAACACAGGGGCCCCTGAAGCTTTCTTT. This chain links TRBV5-1 with TRBJ1-1, with 7 nucleotides matching TRBD1. J was trimmed by 6 bases and V by 4 bases; bases with no gene match: 6. CDR1 SGHRS and CDR2 YFSETQ come from the germline V gene. The CDR3 covers 13 residues.

The genes are TRBV7-9 and TRBJ2-7, with a weak D call TRBD1 (6 bases). CDR3 size: 15 residues. Trimming stripped 5 bases from V and 5 bases from J, with 19 bases between. The V gene's germline CDR1 is SEHNR and CDR2 FQNEAQ (reference sequence). The CDR3 sequence is CASSQDWAGVNEQYF. The CDR3 bases are TGTGCCAGCAGCCAAGATTGGGCAGGGGTGAACGAGCAGTACTTC.

This chain links TRBV28 with TRBJ1-2; 7 bases are shared with TRBD1. Germline trimming cut 5 bases from V and 2 bases from J; bases unmatched to any gene: 5. Per the germline V gene, CDR1 is MDHEN and CDR2 is SYDVKM. The CDR3 sequence is 14 residues long. In DNA form, the CDR3 reads TGTGCCAGCAGTACCGGGACAGTCAACTATGGCTACACCTTC. It yields the protein CASSTGTVNYGYTF.

The count of this clone is one. The chain has TRBV3-1 (or the pseudogene TRBV3-2) and TRBJ1-5, with D uncertain. CDR1 LGHDT and CDR2 YNNKEL come from the germline V gene (reference sequence). The CDR3 length is 15 residues. Trimming left V 1 base short and J 3 bases short, with 10 bases between. The chain's CDR3 is CASSQGTIYNQPQHF. As DNA, the CDR3 is TGTGCCAGCAGCCAAGGGACCATCTACAATCAGCCCCAGCATTTT.

The chain carries TRBV24-1 and TRBJ1-1; weak D call: TRBD1 (6 bases). This CDR3 comprises 13 residues. From germline, CDR1 is KGHDR and CDR2 SFDVKD. V was trimmed by 9 bases and J by 0 bases, leaving 10 bases between them. CDR3 DNA: TGTGCCACCCGGGGGCAGGTGAACACTGAAGCTTTCTTT. Residues: CATRGQVNTEAFF.

This chain links TRBV7-9 with TRBJ1-1; unclear D gene. The CDR3 spans 11 residues. Germline CDR1 and CDR2: SEHNR and FQNEAQ (reference sequence). Trimming stripped 5 bases from V and 11 bases from J, with 12 bases between. CDR3 sequence (DNA): TGTGCCAGCAGCCGAGATTTAGGGGCTTTCTTT. Its protein is CASSRDLGAFF.

The CDR3 sequence: CASSLGRQQGSYNSPLHF. The CDR3 region has the DNA TGTGCCAGCAGCTTGGGTCGACAACAGGGGTCCTATAATTCACCCCTCCACTTT. This rearrangement joins TRBV5-4 to TRBJ1-6; 7 bases are a match to TRBD1. The V segment lost 0 bases and the J segment 1 base; nucleotides outside the gene matches: 7. CDR1 is SGHNT and CDR2 is YYREEE in the germline V gene (reference sequence). This CDR3 has 18 amino acids.

The sample holds one count of this clone. The genes are TRBV4-3 and TRBJ1-6, with D unresolved. The CDR3 is made up of 17 amino acids. Trimming stripped 0 bases from V and 0 bases from J, with 9 bases between. From germline, CDR1 is LGHNA and CDR2 YSLEER. As DNA, the CDR3 is TGCGCCAGCAGCCAAGATAACCCGAGCTCCTATAATTCACCCCTCCACTTT. This gives the protein CASSQDNPSSYNSPLHF.

CDR3: CAIRGPGQETQYF. The CDR3 DNA follows: TGTGCCATACGGGGCCCCGGGCAAGAGACCCAGTACTTC. The V and J genes are TRBV28 and TRBJ2-5, with D perhaps given as TRBD1 or TRBD2 (5 bases each). Germline-derived CDR1 and CDR2 are MDHEN and SYDVKM. V lost 10 bases and J 2 bases, leaving 14 bases between the germline ends. The length of the CDR3 is 13 residues.

The chain is built from TRBV5-1 and TRBJ1-1; the D gene is possibly TRBD1 (6 bases). CDR1 is SGHRS and CDR2 is YFSETQ in the germline V gene. CDR3 length: 15 amino acids. V was cut by 0 bases and J by 4 bases, with 13 bases left in between. The CDR3 DNA reads TGCGCCAGCAGCTTGGACAGGGTCTATGGCACTGAAGCTTTCTTT. Protein: CASSLDRVYGTEAFF. The full variable domain, in which reference TRBV5-1 and TRBJ1-1 provide the parts outside the CDR3, is KAGVTQTPRYLIKTRGQQVTLSCSPISGHRSVSWYQQTPGQGLQFLFEYFSETQRNKGNFPGRFSGRQFSNSRSEMNVSTLELGDSALYLCASSLDRVYGTEAFFGQGTRLTVV.

This sequence joins TRBV7-2 and TRBJ1-5; D unclear. The V gene lost 6 bases and the J gene lost 1 base, with 7 bases spanning the gap. The CDR3 is 13 amino acids. CDR1 is SGHTA, CDR2 FQGNSA, per germline. Here the CDR3 reads CASSRSSNQPQHF. The CDR3 DNA reads as TGTGCCAGCAGTAGGAGCAGCAATCAGCCCCAGCATTTT. Complete variable domain (other parts from reference TRBV7-2 and TRBJ1-5): GAGVSQSPSNKVTEKGKDVELRCDPISGHTALYWYRQSLGQGLEFLIYFQGNSAPDKSGLPSDRFSAERTGGSVSTLTIQRTQQEDSAVYLCASSRSSNQPQHFGDGTRLSIL.

The chain links TRBV6-1 to TRBJ1-1, with 7 bases lining up with TRBD1. V gave up 0 bases and J gave up 4 bases; unmatched junction bases: 5. This CDR3 spans 15 amino acids. From germline, CDR1 is MNHNS and CDR2 SASEGT. CDR3 protein: CASSEANRGSTEAFF. For the CDR3, the DNA is TGTGCCAGCAGTGAAGCAAACAGGGGAAGCACTGAAGCTTTCTTT.

This chain uses TRBV10-3 with TRBJ1-1; TRBD1 is a possible D gene (5 bases). V was pared by 8 bases and J by 3 bases, with 13 bases between. Per the germline V gene, CDR1 is ENHRY and CDR2 is SYGVKD. The CDR3 is 13 residues long. The chain's CDR3 is CAISWGQDTEAFF. Written as DNA, the CDR3 is TGTGCCATCTCCTGGGGCCAGGACACTGAAGCTTTCTTT.

The chain combines TRBV4-3 with TRBJ2-7; D is undetermined. The germline V and J ends were trimmed by 1 base and 2 bases, with 9 bases remaining between them. Germline lookup yields CDR1 LGHNA and CDR2 YSLEER. The CDR3 is 14 residues long. CDR3 sequence: CASSQGLQPYEQYF. The CDR3 nucleotides read TGCGCCAGCAGCCAAGGCTTACAGCCCTACGAGCAGTACTTC.

This chain links TRBV9 with TRBJ2-1, with D uncertain. This CDR3 region has 12 residues. V was shortened by 2 bases and J by 14 bases, with 14 bases between the two germline ends. Germline CDR1 reads SGDLS; CDR2 reads YYNGEE. DNA of the CDR3: TGTGCCAGCAGCGTTGTCGATGGGTCAAAGTTCTTC. This gives the protein CASSVVDGSKFF.

The chain joins TRBV10-3 to TRBJ1-5, with D possibly TRBD1 on 5 matching bases. Germline V gene lookup returns CDR1 ENHRY and CDR2 SYGVKD. The CDR3 is 14 residues long. Trimming took 2 bases from V and 6 from J, leaving 11 bases between them. The CDR3 protein is CAISEQGYGQPQHF. The CDR3 DNA follows: TGTGCCATCAGTGAGCAGGGTTACGGTCAGCCCCAGCATTTT.

A single count supports this clone. V usage is TRBV11-2 and J usage is TRBJ1-3; D ambiguous. The length of the CDR3 is 13 residues. The V end was cut by 4 bases, the J end by 8 bases, with 12 bases between. The germline V gene has CDR1 SGHAT and CDR2 FQNNGV. CDR3: CASSSDYWDTIYF. The DNA for the CDR3 is TGTGCCAGCAGCTCCGACTACTGGGACACCATATATTTT. The full variable domain, in which reference TRBV11-2 and TRBJ1-3 provide the parts outside the CDR3, is EAGVAQSPRYKIIEKRQSVAFWCNPISGHATLYWYQQILGQGPKLLIQFQNNGVVDDSQLPKDRFSAERLKGVDSTLKIQPAKLEDSAVYLCASSSDYWDTIYFGEGSWLTVV.

The V and J genes are TRBV19 and TRBJ2-7, with TRBD2 identical over 7 bases. V lost 5 bases and J lost 3; bases outside the gene matches: 10. The CDR3 covers 15 residues. Germline values: CDR1 LNHDA, CDR2 SQIVND (reference sequence). The CDR3 sequence is CASSRDYQAVYEQYF. The CDR3 DNA follows: TGTGCCAGTAGTCGGGACTACCAGGCGGTCTACGAGCAGTACTTC.

V usage is TRBV11-3 and J usage is TRBJ1-2; D perhaps matches TRBD1 (5 bases). Germline V CDR1 and CDR2: SGHNT, YENEEA. Trimming pared 5 bases from V and 6 bases from J, leaving 16 bases between. There are 14 residues in the CDR3. The CDR3 is CASSPPGVEDGYTF. CDR3 DNA: TGTGCCAGCAGCCCTCCGGGGGTCGAGGATGGCTACACCTTC.

This clone occurred once. V is TRBV5-1 and J is TRBJ2-5; D may match TRBD1 or TRBD2 (5 bases each). The CDR3 runs 15 residues. CDR1 is SGHRS, CDR2 YFSETQ, per germline. Trimming removed 2 bases at V and 2 bases at J, with 13 bases between. The CDR3 DNA reads TGCGCCAGCAGCTTAGAGGGGTGGGGACAAGAGACCCAGTACTTC. Protein product: CASSLEGWGQETQYF.

The chain joins TRBV7-2 to TRBJ2-5; 10 bases are a match to TRBD2. The germline V gene has CDR1 SGHTA and CDR2 FQGNSA. This CDR3 is 16 amino acids long. The junction had 11 bases not matched to a gene; V was cut back by 5 bases and J by 5 bases. The CDR3 here is CASSPSSSGGWETQYF. CDR3 nucleotides: TGTGCCAGCAGCCCCTCTTCTAGCGGGGGATGGGAGACCCAGTACTTC.

The V call is TRBV11-2, the J call TRBJ1-6; 8 bases line up with TRBD1. The germline CDR1 and CDR2 sequences are SGHAT and FQNNGV. V lost 5 bases and J lost 6; bases outside the gene matches: 9. The CDR3 is made up of 16 amino acids. In DNA, the CDR3 is TGTGCCAGCAGCCGGACAGGGATGGGGTTTAATTCACCCCTCCACTTT. Protein product: CASSRTGMGFNSPLHF.

This chain connects TRBV19 to TRBJ2-2, with D possibly being TRBD1 (5 bases). V dropped 5 bases and J dropped 3 bases, with 16 bases sitting between them. Germline CDR1 is LNHDA and CDR2 is SQIVND (reference sequence). CDR3 length: 16 amino acids. In nucleotides, the CDR3 is TGTGCCAGTAGTCAACTCCAGGGAAGGGACACCGGGGAGCTGTTTTTT. Translation gives CASSQLQGRDTGELFF.

The J gene is TRBJ2-1, the V gene TRBV7-9; the D gene is possibly TRBD1 (5 bases). Germline CDR1 and CDR2: SEHNR and FQNEAQ (reference sequence). Trimming took 4 bases from V and 6 from J, leaving 10 bases between them. CDR3 length equals 13 residues. CDR3 sequence reads: CASSYDSPNEQFF. As DNA, the CDR3 is TGTGCCAGCAGCTACGACAGTCCCAATGAGCAGTTCTTC.